The 26 T cell receptor beta chains in this list originate from one sample, sequenced in a study of blood T cell repertoires in COVID-19. Data came from immunoSEQ multiplex PCR; TCRdb stores just in-frame clones and leaves some out. The table lists under 200,000 clones, approximately 77% of them singletons. The sample was PBMCs or T cells enriched from blood (not recorded which). The receptors originated from a man in his 60s who had recovered from COVID-19.

The V gene is TRBV28, the J gene TRBJ2-7; a possible D gene is TRBD1 (5 bases). The V end lost 4 bases, the J end lost 4 bases, and 5 bases lay between the germline ends. Germline values: CDR1 MDHEN, CDR2 SYDVKM. CDR3 length equals 11 residues. The CDR3 DNA is TGTGCCAGCAGTTCAGGGTACGAGCAGTACTTC. Its translation is CASSSGYEQYF.

The chain has TRBV29-1 and TRBJ1-2; the match to TRBD1 covers 8 bases. CDR3 length equals 12 residues. The germline V gene has CDR1 SQVTM and CDR2 ANQGSEA. V lost 7 bases and J lost 8; bases outside the gene matches: 9. The DNA of the CDR3 is TGCAGCGCCTCGGGACAGGCGCAGGGCTACACCTTC. Its protein is CSASGQAQGYTF.

The rearrangement uses TRBV28 and TRBJ2-5; 9 bases map to TRBD1. The V segment lost 4 bases and the J segment 5 bases; nucleotides outside the gene matches: 17. The germline V gene encodes CDR1 MDHEN and CDR2 SYDVKM. The CDR3 runs to 18 residues. CDR3 DNA sequence: TGTGCCAGCAGTTGGGTGATGGGGACAGGGAGGATGGGGGAGACCCAGTACTTC. Translation gives CASSWVMGTGRMGETQYF.

This chain joins TRBV30 and TRBJ2-7; D not resolved. Between the trimmed V and J ends, which lost 1 base and 3 bases, there was a span of 7 bases. The CDR3 loop spans 12 amino acids. Looked up from germline, CDR1 is GTSNPN and CDR2 is SVGIG (reference sequence). CDR3 residues: CAWSGRNYEQYF. In DNA, the CDR3 is TGTGCCTGGAGTGGCAGAAACTACGAGCAGTACTTC.

J is TRBJ1-2 and V is TRBV19, with TRBD1 matching 8 bases. The CDR3 runs to 13 residues. The germline CDR1 and CDR2 sequences are LNHDA and SQIVND (reference sequence). With 7 bases clipped from V and 8 bases from J, the junction kept 9 bases outside the gene matches. The CDR3 reads CASTTGQGEGYTF. The CDR3 DNA reads TGTGCCAGTACGACCGGACAGGGTGAGGGCTACACCTTC.

The rearrangement links TRBV4-2 to TRBJ1-3, with 9 nucleotides matching TRBD1. Germline V gives CDR1 LGHNA, CDR2 YNFKEQ. The CDR3 consists of 17 residues. J lost 4 bases, V lost 0 bases, and 7 bases had no gene match. This CDR3 is CASSQDGGGTGGNTIYF. The CDR3, as DNA: TGTGCCAGCAGCCAAGATGGGGGTGGGACAGGGGGAAACACCATATATTTT.

The CDR3 protein is CASSTGQGQETQYF. CDR3 DNA: TGTGCCAGTAGTACGGGACAGGGTCAAGAGACCCAGTACTTC. The chain carries TRBV19 and TRBJ2-5; 9 nucleotides agree with TRBD1. CDR1 is LNHDA, CDR2 SQIVND, per germline (reference sequence). CDR3 length equals 14 residues. V was pared by 4 bases and J by 2 bases, with 2 bases of the junction left unmatched. Full variable domain (outside the CDR3, taken from reference TRBV19 and TRBJ2-5): DGGITQSPKYLFRKEGQNVTLSCEQNLNHDAMYWYRQDPGQGLRLIYYSQIVNDFQKGDIAEGYSVSREKKESFPLTVTSAQKNPTAFYLCASSTGQGQETQYFGPGTRLLVL.

On this clone: The same CDR3 arises from other DNA sequences in this sample as well. The rearrangement links TRBV9 to TRBJ2-7; TRBD2 agrees at 10 bases. With V trimmed by 2 bases and J by 5 bases, 4 bases remained unmatched. Germline CDR1 is SGDLS and CDR2 is YYNGEE. The CDR3 consists of 14 residues. The CDR3: CASSVRLAGDEQYF. For the CDR3, the DNA is TGTGCCAGCAGCGTTCGACTAGCGGGCGACGAGCAGTACTTC.

The chain joins TRBV11-2 to TRBJ2-3; D call uncertain. Trimming removed 2 bases at V and 1 base at J, with 10 bases between. The CDR3 has 15 residues. CDR1 SGHAT and CDR2 FQNNGV come from the germline V gene. The CDR3 nucleotides are TGTGCCAGCAGCTTAAGGAGAGGCGGCACAGATACGCAGTATTTT. Protein product: CASSLRRGGTDTQYF.

The V call is TRBV25-1, the J call TRBJ1-3; D is unresolved. Germline V lookup: CDR1 MGHDK, CDR2 SYGVNS. CDR3 length equals 15 residues. V was pared by 3 bases and J by 4 bases, with 13 bases between. Here the CDR3 reads CASSEAGYFGNTIYF. The CDR3 region has the DNA TGTGCCAGCAGTGAGGCAGGCTATTTCGGAAACACCATATATTTT.

The gene calls are TRBV9 and TRBJ1-2; no reliable D call. The CDR3 contains 15 residues. Looked up from germline, CDR1 is SGDLS and CDR2 is YYNGEE. The V end was cut by 3 bases, the J end by 0 bases, with 12 bases between. The CDR3 DNA follows: TGTGCCAGCAGCGAGTCCCTCGGGTCTAACTATGGCTACACCTTC. As protein: CASSESLGSNYGYTF.

The gene calls are TRBV15 and TRBJ2-4; perhaps TRBD2 as D (6 bases). The germline V gene has CDR1 LNHNV and CDR2 YYDKDF (reference sequence). The CDR3 is made up of 15 amino acids. The V end was cut by 0 bases, the J end by 7 bases, with 13 bases between. The CDR3 protein is CATSRDGLARNIQYF. The CDR3 DNA follows: TGTGCCACCAGCAGAGATGGGCTAGCGAGGAACATTCAGTACTTC. Filled out from reference TRBV15 and TRBJ2-4, the complete variable domain reads DAMVIQNPRYQVTQFGKPVTLSCSQTLNHNVMYWYQQKSSQAPKLLFHYYDKDFNNEADTPDNFQSRRPNTSFCFLDIRSPGLGDTAMYLCATSRDGLARNIQYFGAGTRLSVL.

The chain has TRBV12-2 and TRBJ2-7; TRBD2 is the table's D call and was not checked against the DNA. TRBV12-2 is classified as a pseudogene. The CDR3 has 19 residues. The CDR3 reads CASRPTREGALPSTYEQYF. As DNA, the CDR3 is TGTGCAAGTCGCCCCACACGGGAGGGGGCCCTTCCGTCTACCTACGAGCAGTACTTC.

This chain uses TRBV18 with TRBJ2-7; 10 bases agree with TRBD2. The V and J ends lost 6 bases and 2 bases, in that order; junction bases with no gene match: 4. Germline-derived CDR1 and CDR2 are KGHSH and LQKENI. This CDR3 is built from 14 residues. CDR3 nucleotide sequence: TGTGCCAGCTCCCAACTAGCGGGACCCTACGAGCAGTACTTC. Its protein is CASSQLAGPYEQYF.

This clone came up a few times. This sequence joins TRBV19 and TRBJ2-7, with D perhaps TRBD2 (6 bases). Germline CDR1 and CDR2: LNHDA and SQIVND (reference sequence). V dropped 2 bases and J dropped 0 bases, with 8 bases sitting between them. The CDR3 spans 14 residues. In nucleotides, the CDR3 is TGTGCCAGTAGTATAACGGGGGACTCCTACGAGCAGTACTTC. Protein product: CASSITGDSYEQYF.

This clone was detected a few times. This chain connects TRBV30 to TRBJ2-5; 8 positions agree with TRBD2. Germline CDR1 and CDR2: GTSNPN and SVGIG (reference sequence). The CDR3 has 15 amino acids. The V and J ends lost 4 bases and 1 base, in that order; junction bases with no gene match: 8. The CDR3 loop reads CAWTLGSGGQETQYF. DNA of the CDR3: TGTGCCTGGACCTTGGGCAGCGGGGGCCAAGAGACCCAGTACTTC.

This chain uses TRBV4-1 with TRBJ2-2; 10 positions agree with TRBD2. The CDR3 covers 18 residues. Germline V gene lookup returns CDR1 MGHRA and CDR2 YSYEKL. Germline trimming cut 0 bases from V and 4 bases from J; bases unmatched to any gene: 8. As DNA, the CDR3 is TGCGCCAGCAGCCAAGAAGTGAGTGGGACTAGCGTCACCGGGGAGCTGTTTTTT. Protein product: CASSQEVSGTSVTGELFF.

This clone occurred a few times. The chain recombines TRBV29-1 with TRBJ1-1; 9 bases align to TRBD1. CDR1 is SQVTM, CDR2 ANQGSEA, per germline. The CDR3 is 12 residues long. Trimming at V came to 4 bases and at J to 3 bases, leaving 0 bases not matched to a gene. CDR3 sequence (DNA): TGCAGCGTTGGGACAGGGGACACTGAAGCTTTCTTT. Amino acids: CSVGTGDTEAFF.

The V call is TRBV19, the J call TRBJ1-1, with 11 bases aligning to TRBD1. The V gene end was trimmed by 5 bases and the J gene end by 5 bases; junction bases not matched to a gene: 7. The length of the CDR3 is 15 residues. Per the germline V gene, CDR1 is LNHDA and CDR2 is SQIVND (reference sequence). CDR3 coding DNA: TGTGCCAGTAGTTTGGGACAGGGGGGGTGGACTGAAGCTTTCTTT. Translated: CASSLGQGGWTEAFF.

V is TRBV11-3 and J is TRBJ2-1; a weak D match, TRBD1 (6 bases). V was trimmed by 11 bases and J by 5 bases, leaving 19 bases between them. The length of the CDR3 is 14 residues. CDR1 and CDR2 from the germline V gene are SGHNT and YENEEA. In DNA form, the CDR3 reads TGTGCCTCCGGCAGGGGATCCGGAAACAATGAGCAGTTCTTC. As protein: CASGRGSGNNEQFF.

Concerning this clone itself: The same CDR3 can be traced to other DNA sequences in this sample. The chain links TRBV7-3 to TRBJ2-6; the D is unclear. Germline CDR1 and CDR2: SGHTA and FQGTGA. The ends were cut back, 5 bases at V and 0 bases at J, with 8 bases in the middle. The CDR3 totals 15 residues. This CDR3 reads CASSPVLSGANVLTF. In DNA, the CDR3 is TGTGCCAGCAGCCCCGTCCTCTCTGGGGCCAACGTCCTGACTTTC.

This chain joins TRBV27 and TRBJ2-2; 7 bases agree with TRBD2. V shed 4 bases, J shed 7 bases, and the junction held 6 bases outside the gene matches. Germline V gives CDR1 MNHEY, CDR2 SMNVEV (reference sequence). CDR3 length equals 14 residues. CDR3: CASSSGLEIGELFF. The DNA for the CDR3 is TGTGCCAGCAGTTCAGGACTAGAGATCGGGGAGCTGTTTTTT.

CDR3 sequence: CASSRTVTSTDTQYF. DNA of the CDR3: TGCGCCAGCAGCCGGACAGTAACTAGCACAGATACGCAGTATTTT. The V and J genes are TRBV5-1 and TRBJ2-3; D perhaps matches TRBD1 (6 bases). CDR1 is SGHRS, CDR2 YFSETQ, per germline. V was shortened by 4 bases and J by 0 bases, with 12 bases between the two germline ends. CDR3 length equals 15 residues.

The genes are TRBV14 and TRBJ2-3; 7 bases are shared with TRBD2. V was clipped by 4 bases and J by 9 bases; unmatched bases: 19. Looked up from germline, CDR1 is SGHDN and CDR2 is FVKESK. The length of the CDR3 is 17 residues. CDR3 nucleotide sequence: TGTGCCAGCAGCCCCCACGAGGGAGCGGGGCCCCTGGGAACGCAGTATTTT. Its translation: CASSPHEGAGPLGTQYF.

This clone was found a few times. The rearrangement joins TRBV28 to TRBJ1-1, with D perhaps TRBD1 (6 bases). V lost 5 bases to trimming and J lost 7 bases, with 11 bases between them. CDR1 is MDHEN, CDR2 SYDVKM, per germline. This CDR3 region has 12 residues. This chain's CDR3 is CASSLTDSEAFF. CDR3 DNA sequence: TGTGCCAGCAGTCTCACGGACAGTGAAGCTTTCTTT. Complete variable domain (other parts from reference TRBV28 and TRBJ1-1): DVKVTQSSRYLVKRTGEKVFLECVQDMDHENMFWYRQDPGLGLRLIYFSYDVKMKEKGDIPEGYSVSREKKERFSLILESASTNQTSMYLCASSLTDSEAFFGQGTRLTVV.

The table lists this clone with a count of one. The chain links TRBV7-9 to TRBJ2-7, with 9 bases that match TRBD1. J gave up 4 bases and V 5 bases, and 6 bases lay outside the gene matches. The CDR3 has 14 residues. Germline CDR1 and CDR2: SEHNR and FQNEAQ (reference sequence). DNA of the CDR3: TGTGCCAGCAGCGCTACAGGGGGCCCTTACGAGCAGTACTTC. This translates into CASSATGGPYEQYF.